This is a list of T cell receptor beta chains from one sample in a study of blood T cell repertoires in COVID-19. Sequencing used immunoSEQ multiplex PCR; TCRdb keeps in-frame clones, though not all of them. The table lists around 200,000 clones, 78% of them singletons. Sequenced sample: peripheral blood. These TCRs come from a woman older than 75 with active or convalescent COVID-19. Both conserved end residues are part of each CDR3. D genes are given only for firm matches. Clone size, where shown, is once, few, many, or a class for clones that have expanded.

J gene: TRBJ1-1
clone size: -
V gene: TRBV5-1
D gene: TRBD1
CDR3 protein: CASSLGPDRVTRNTEAFF
CDR3 DNA: TGCGCCAGCAGCTTGGGGCCCGACAGGGTAACCCGGAACACTGAAGCTTTCTTT

J gene: TRBJ2-7
clone size: -
V gene: TRBV3-1/TRBV3-2
D gene: TRBD2
CDR3 protein: CASSRGLAGTTYEQYF
CDR3 DNA: TGTGCCAGCAGCCGCGGACTAGCGGGGACCACCTACGAGCAGTACTTC

J gene: TRBJ1-6
clone size: -
V gene: TRBV12-3/TRBV12-4
D gene: -
CDR3 protein: CASRRTAVSPLHF
CDR3 DNA: TGTGCCAGCCGAAGAACAGCGGTGTCACCCCTCCACTTT

J gene: TRBJ2-7
clone size: -
V gene: TRBV11-2
D gene: -
CDR3 protein: CASSLPLGEQYF
CDR3 DNA: TGTGCCAGCAGCTTACCCCTCGGGGAGCAGTACTTC

J gene: TRBJ2-7
clone size: -
V gene: TRBV5-8
D gene: -
CDR3 protein: CASRTNYEQYF
CDR3 DNA: TGTGCCAGCAGGACTAACTACGAGCAGTACTTC

J gene: TRBJ2-7
clone size: few
V gene: TRBV28
D gene: TRBD2
CDR3 protein: CASSAGTSGRYEQYF
CDR3 DNA: TGTGCCAGCAGTGCCGGGACTAGCGGGAGATACGAGCAGTACTTC

J gene: TRBJ1-6
clone size: -
V gene: TRBV2
D gene: -
CDR3 protein: CASAPSGVGAPLHF
CDR3 DNA: TGTGCCAGCGCCCCCAGTGGCGTAGGGGCACCCCTCCACTTT

J gene: TRBJ1-1
clone size: -
V gene: TRBV3-1/TRBV3-2
D gene: TRBD1
CDR3 protein: CASSQDPPGTGAAFF
CDR3 DNA: TGTGCCAGCAGCCAAGATCCGCCCGGGACAGGGGCAGCTTTCTTT

J gene: TRBJ2-5
clone size: once
V gene: TRBV7-2
D gene: -
CDR3 protein: CASSPKETQYF
CDR3 DNA: TGTGCCAGCAGCCCCAAAGAGACCCAGTACTTC

J gene: TRBJ2-2
clone size: -
V gene: TRBV14
D gene: TRBD1
CDR3 protein: CASSQGGTGEWRELFF
CDR3 DNA: TGTGCCAGCAGCCAAGGCGGGACAGGGGAATGGAGGGAGCTGTTTTTT

J gene: TRBJ1-4
clone size: -
V gene: TRBV5-1
D gene: TRBD1
CDR3 protein: CASSLDTGGKLFF
CDR3 DNA: TGCGCCAGCAGCCTTGATACAGGGGGAAAACTGTTTTTT

J gene: TRBJ2-1
clone size: -
V gene: TRBV19
D gene: TRBD1
CDR3 protein: CASSLRQGASSYNEQFF
CDR3 DNA: TGTGCCAGTAGTTTACGACAGGGGGCTAGCTCCTACAATGAGCAGTTCTTC

J gene: TRBJ2-1
clone size: -
V gene: TRBV7-7
D gene: -
CDR3 protein: CASSPQPGARNEQFF
CDR3 DNA: TGTGCCAGCAGCCCTCAGCCGGGAGCGAGGAATGAGCAGTTCTTC

J gene: TRBJ2-5
clone size: -
V gene: TRBV5-1
D gene: TRBD2
CDR3 protein: CASSLTLAGEETQYF
CDR3 DNA: TGCGCCAGCAGCTTGACCTTAGCGGGGGAGGAGACCCAGTACTTC

J gene: TRBJ2-1
clone size: -
V gene: TRBV7-4
D gene: TRBD1
CDR3 protein: CASSQAGDRDYEQFF
CDR3 DNA: TGTGCCAGCAGCCAGGCTGGGGACAGGGACTATGAGCAGTTCTTC

J gene: TRBJ2-7
clone size: -
V gene: TRBV6-2/TRBV6-3
D gene: TRBD2
CDR3 protein: CASSYSRLAGDYEQYF
CDR3 DNA: TGTGCCAGCAGTTACTCGAGGCTAGCGGGTGATTACGAGCAGTACTTC

J gene: TRBJ2-2
clone size: -
V gene: TRBV9
D gene: -
CDR3 protein: CASSVEGVATGELFF
CDR3 DNA: TGTGCCAGCAGCGTAGAGGGGGTCGCCACCGGGGAGCTGTTTTTT

J gene: TRBJ1-5
clone size: -
V gene: TRBV6-1
D gene: -
CDR3 protein: CASSEGQLSNQPQHF
CDR3 DNA: TGTGCCAGCAGTGAGGGGCAGCTTAGCAATCAGCCCCAGCATTTT

J gene: TRBJ1-5
clone size: -
V gene: TRBV30
D gene: TRBD1
CDR3 protein: CAWSSRGQGIQPQHF
CDR3 DNA: TGTGCCTGGAGTTCCCGAGGACAGGGAATACAGCCCCAGCATTTT

J gene: TRBJ1-5
clone size: -
V gene: TRBV7-9
D gene: -
CDR3 protein: CASSNGQSSNQPQHF
CDR3 DNA: TGTGCCAGCAGTAATGGACAGTCCAGCAATCAGCCCCAGCATTTT

J gene: TRBJ1-2
clone size: -
V gene: TRBV6-1
D gene: -
CDR3 protein: CASTPGDGYTF
CDR3 DNA: TGTGCCAGCACTCCAGGGGATGGCTACACCTTC

J gene: TRBJ2-3
clone size: -
V gene: TRBV6-5
D gene: TRBD1
CDR3 protein: CASRAQGFSTDTQYF
CDR3 DNA: TGTGCCAGCAGGGCACAGGGGTTCAGCACAGATACGCAGTATTTT

J gene: TRBJ1-1
clone size: -
V gene: TRBV19
D gene: -
CDR3 protein: CASSMNPHMNTEAFF
CDR3 DNA: TGTGCCAGTAGTATGAATCCCCACATGAACACTGAAGCTTTCTTT

J gene: TRBJ1-3
clone size: medium-sized
V gene: TRBV7-8
D gene: -
CDR3 protein: CASSESTGSGNTIYF
CDR3 DNA: TGTGCCAGCAGCGAAAGCACAGGGTCTGGAAACACCATATATTTT

J gene: TRBJ1-1
clone size: -
V gene: TRBV2
D gene: -
CDR3 protein: CASNQDTLNTEAFF
CDR3 DNA: TGTGCCAGCAACCAAGACACGCTGAACACTGAAGCTTTCTTT

J gene: TRBJ2-1
clone size: few
V gene: TRBV6-5
D gene: TRBD1
CDR3 protein: CASRGTGRNEQFF
CDR3 DNA: TGTGCCAGCAGGGGGACAGGGAGGAATGAGCAGTTCTTC

J gene: TRBJ1-1
clone size: once
V gene: TRBV3-1/TRBV3-2
D gene: TRBD1
CDR3 protein: CASSQGHQGAAEAFF
CDR3 DNA: TGTGCCAGCAGCCAGGGCCATCAGGGGGCAGCTGAAGCTTTCTTT

J gene: TRBJ1-6
clone size: -
V gene: TRBV6-5
D gene: -
CDR3 protein: CASSYSGSRGTALHF
CDR3 DNA: TGTGCCAGCAGTTACTCGGGATCCAGGGGTACGGCCCTCCACTTT

J gene: TRBJ2-3
clone size: -
V gene: TRBV2
D gene: -
CDR3 protein: CASSELRGTADTQYF
CDR3 DNA: TGTGCCAGCAGTGAGCTTAGGGGGACCGCAGATACGCAGTATTTT

J gene: TRBJ1-5
clone size: -
V gene: TRBV18
D gene: TRBD1
CDR3 protein: CASSQGASNQPQHF
CDR3 DNA: TGTGCCAGCTCACAGGGGGCGAGCAATCAGCCCCAGCATTTT

J gene: TRBJ2-5
clone size: once
V gene: TRBV6-2/TRBV6-3
D gene: TRBD2
CDR3 protein: CASSYSPTGTSGGPGTQYF
CDR3 DNA: TGTGCCAGCAGTTACTCCCCCACCGGGACTAGCGGGGGCCCCGGGACCCAGTACTTC

J gene: TRBJ2-3
clone size: -
V gene: TRBV29-1
D gene: TRBD1
CDR3 protein: CSVEDRMTGTTDTQYF
CDR3 DNA: TGCAGCGTTGAAGATCGTATGACAGGGACCACAGATACGCAGTATTTT

J gene: TRBJ2-7
clone size: -
V gene: TRBV10-3
D gene: TRBD2
CDR3 protein: CAAREAGLDSVEQYF
CDR3 DNA: TGTGCCGCCCGGGAAGCGGGGTTGGATTCGGTCGAGCAGTACTTC

J gene: TRBJ2-2
clone size: -
V gene: TRBV5-5
D gene: -
CDR3 protein: CASSLGVGVYAGELFF
CDR3 DNA: TGTGCCAGCAGCTTGGGTGTAGGGGTGTACGCCGGGGAGCTGTTTTTT

J gene: TRBJ2-2
clone size: -
V gene: TRBV6-6
D gene: TRBD1
CDR3 protein: CASSPSGTGSTGELFF
CDR3 DNA: TGTGCCAGCAGCCCTTCCGGGACAGGGAGCACCGGGGAGCTGTTTTTT

J gene: TRBJ2-1
clone size: -
V gene: TRBV7-2
D gene: TRBD2
CDR3 protein: CASSSRLAAQFF
CDR3 DNA: TGTGCCAGCAGCTCGAGACTAGCGGCACAGTTCTTC

J gene: TRBJ1-2
clone size: -
V gene: TRBV5-4
D gene: TRBD1
CDR3 protein: CASSLYQGVYYGYTF
CDR3 DNA: TGTGCCAGCAGCTTGTATCAGGGGGTATACTATGGCTACACCTTC

J gene: TRBJ1-6
clone size: -
V gene: TRBV6-2/TRBV6-3
D gene: -
CDR3 protein: CASTPHTLDSPLHF
CDR3 DNA: TGTGCCAGCACCCCTCACACATTGGATTCACCCCTCCACTTT

J gene: TRBJ2-1
clone size: few
V gene: TRBV7-9
D gene: -
CDR3 protein: CASSLVRVPTYNEQFF
CDR3 DNA: TGTGCCAGCAGCTTAGTCCGGGTCCCCACCTACAATGAGCAGTTCTTC

J gene: TRBJ1-5
clone size: -
V gene: TRBV19
D gene: TRBD1
CDR3 protein: CASNPTGAFNQPQHF
CDR3 DNA: TGTGCCAGTAATCCGACAGGGGCGTTCAATCAGCCCCAGCATTTT

J gene: TRBJ2-6
clone size: -
V gene: TRBV15
D gene: TRBD1
CDR3 protein: CATSGRTGGYSGANVLTF
CDR3 DNA: TGTGCCACCAGCGGGCGGACAGGGGGCTACTCTGGGGCCAACGTCCTGACTTTC

J gene: TRBJ1-1
clone size: few
V gene: TRBV28
D gene: TRBD1
CDR3 protein: CASSLNRGEAFF
CDR3 DNA: TGTGCCAGCAGTCTAAACAGGGGGGAAGCTTTCTTT

J gene: TRBJ1-1
clone size: few
V gene: TRBV19
D gene: -
CDR3 protein: CASSMTPQRTEAFF
CDR3 DNA: TGTGCCAGTAGTATGACCCCTCAGCGCACTGAAGCTTTCTTT

J gene: TRBJ2-1
clone size: -
V gene: TRBV11-2
D gene: -
CDR3 protein: CASSLGRLDFGEQFF
CDR3 DNA: TGTGCCAGCAGCTTAGGAAGGCTAGACTTTGGTGAGCAGTTCTTC

J gene: TRBJ2-2
clone size: few
V gene: TRBV6-4
D gene: TRBD2
CDR3 protein: CASSLIAGVGGELFF
CDR3 DNA: TGTGCCAGCAGTCTAATAGCGGGGGTCGGCGGGGAGCTGTTTTTT

J gene: TRBJ1-4
clone size: -
V gene: TRBV7-8
D gene: -
CDR3 protein: CASSLAKGLSPNEKLFF
CDR3 DNA: TGTGCCAGCAGCTTAGCCAAAGGACTTTCGCCGAATGAAAAACTGTTTTTT

J gene: TRBJ1-1
clone size: -
V gene: TRBV18
D gene: -
CDR3 protein: CASSPQGEGTEAFF
CDR3 DNA: TGTGCCAGCTCACCACAGGGGGAGGGCACTGAAGCTTTCTTT

J gene: TRBJ2-1
clone size: -
V gene: TRBV2
D gene: TRBD2
CDR3 protein: CATLGTSGGAGGGNEQFF
CDR3 DNA: TGTGCCACCTTAGGGACTAGCGGGGGGGCCGGTGGTGGCAATGAGCAGTTCTTC

J gene: TRBJ2-1
clone size: many
V gene: TRBV2
D gene: TRBD2
CDR3 protein: CASTRGLAGQFF
CDR3 DNA: TGTGCCAGCACTCGCGGACTAGCGGGTCAGTTCTTC

J gene: TRBJ2-1
clone size: -
V gene: TRBV5-1
D gene: -
CDR3 protein: CASSFSLPRDEQFF
CDR3 DNA: TGCGCCAGCAGCTTCTCTCTCCCCCGCGATGAGCAGTTCTTC

J gene: TRBJ2-7
clone size: -
V gene: TRBV5-6
D gene: TRBD1
CDR3 protein: CASSLIPGTGHYEQYF
CDR3 DNA: TGTGCCAGCAGCTTGATCCCCGGGACAGGTCACTACGAGCAGTACTTC

J gene: TRBJ1-2
clone size: -
V gene: TRBV3-1/TRBV3-2
D gene: -
CDR3 protein: CASSRVGGGGYGYTF
CDR3 DNA: TGTGCCAGCAGCCGCGTCGGGGGGGGCGGCTATGGCTACACCTTC